The 7 T cell receptor beta chains given below trace back to one sample, sequenced in a study of cytomegalovirus exposure and HLA in healthy donors. Clones were read by immunoSEQ multiplex PCR, and TCRdb kept only the in-frame ones, dropping some. The sample lists under 200,000 clones; roughly nine tenths were seen once. Sequences were obtained from PBMCs. All receptors derive from a young woman in good health and CMV-seropositive.

The rearrangement joins TRBV6-7 to TRBJ1-3, with 8 bases that match TRBD1. TRBV6-7 carries the ORF label, with uncertain function. Losses at the gene ends were 0 bases for V and 2 bases for J; bases not matched to a gene: 12. The CDR3 spans 19 residues. CDR3 coding DNA: TGTGCCAGCAGTTACTCAGGCAGGGGGCCCCAGGGAACTGGAAACACCATATATTTT. Residues: CASSYSGRGPQGTGNTIYF.

V gene TRBV5-4 combines with J gene TRBJ2-7; 8 bases line up with TRBD2. The CDR3 runs to 15 residues. V lost 4 bases, J lost 2 bases, and 8 bases stayed unmatched. Germline V gives CDR1 SGHNT, CDR2 YYREEE (reference sequence). CDR3 protein: CASSQMVGGAYEQYF. In DNA, the CDR3 is TGTGCCAGCAGCCAGATGGTCGGGGGGGCCTACGAGCAGTACTTC.

This sequence joins TRBV19 and TRBJ2-7, with 8 bases matching TRBD2. The trim removed 5 bases at V and 2 bases at J, leaving 14 bases unmatched. The CDR3 is made up of 17 amino acids. Germline lookup yields CDR1 LNHDA and CDR2 SQIVND (reference sequence). In DNA form, the CDR3 reads TGTGCCAGTAGTCCGCTACGGACTAGCCGGCGGGCCTACGAGCAGTACTTC. This translates into CASSPLRTSRRAYEQYF.

The chain carries TRBV28 and TRBJ2-1; the match to TRBD1 covers 11 bases. The length of the CDR3 is 16 residues. Losses at the gene ends were 5 bases for V and 2 bases for J; bases not matched to a gene: 5. The germline CDR1 and CDR2 sequences are MDHEN and SYDVKM. Here the CDR3 DNA reads TGTGCCAGCAGTGAAGGACAGGGGGCGACCTACAATGAGCAGTTCTTC. Encoded protein: CASSEGQGATYNEQFF. Drawing the rest from reference TRBV28 and TRBJ2-1, the complete variable domain is DVKVTQSSRYLVKRTGEKVFLECVQDMDHENMFWYRQDPGLGLRLIYFSYDVKMKEKGDIPEGYSVSREKKERFSLILESASTNQTSMYLCASSEGQGATYNEQFFGPGTRLTVL.

This clone has only one observation. V gene TRBV5-1 combines with J gene TRBJ1-2; TRBD1 agrees at 8 bases. This CDR3 is built from 16 residues. CDR1 is SGHRS, CDR2 YFSETQ, per germline. With 0 bases clipped from V and 6 bases from J, the junction kept 10 bases outside the gene matches. CDR3 coding DNA: TGCGCCAGCAGCTTGGCCGTTGGACAGGGTGGGGATGGCTACACCTTC. Protein: CASSLAVGQGGDGYTF. The full variable domain, with the rest looked up from reference TRBV5-1 and TRBJ1-2, is KAGVTQTPRYLIKTRGQQVTLSCSPISGHRSVSWYQQTPGQGLQFLFEYFSETQRNKGNFPGRFSGRQFSNSRSEMNVSTLELGDSALYLCASSLAVGQGGDGYTFGSGTRLTVV.

The chain combines TRBV29-1 with TRBJ2-3, with D possibly TRBD1 on 6 matching bases. The CDR3 is 15 amino acids. Germline values: CDR1 SQVTM, CDR2 ANQGSEA. V was pared by 7 bases and J by 0 bases, with 17 bases between. The CDR3 bases are TGCAGCGCCCTAGGTCGACAGGTCAGCACAGATACGCAGTATTTT. Residues: CSALGRQVSTDTQYF.

The chain recombines TRBV15 with TRBJ1-4; D unresolved. This CDR3 comprises 16 residues. The germline V gene has CDR1 LNHNV and CDR2 YYDKDF (reference sequence). With 0 bases removed from V and 8 bases from J, the gap between germline ends came to 16 bases. The CDR3 reads CATSRDRFSPSEKLFF. CDR3 DNA: TGTGCCACCAGCAGAGATCGTTTTTCCCCTAGCGAAAAACTGTTTTTT.